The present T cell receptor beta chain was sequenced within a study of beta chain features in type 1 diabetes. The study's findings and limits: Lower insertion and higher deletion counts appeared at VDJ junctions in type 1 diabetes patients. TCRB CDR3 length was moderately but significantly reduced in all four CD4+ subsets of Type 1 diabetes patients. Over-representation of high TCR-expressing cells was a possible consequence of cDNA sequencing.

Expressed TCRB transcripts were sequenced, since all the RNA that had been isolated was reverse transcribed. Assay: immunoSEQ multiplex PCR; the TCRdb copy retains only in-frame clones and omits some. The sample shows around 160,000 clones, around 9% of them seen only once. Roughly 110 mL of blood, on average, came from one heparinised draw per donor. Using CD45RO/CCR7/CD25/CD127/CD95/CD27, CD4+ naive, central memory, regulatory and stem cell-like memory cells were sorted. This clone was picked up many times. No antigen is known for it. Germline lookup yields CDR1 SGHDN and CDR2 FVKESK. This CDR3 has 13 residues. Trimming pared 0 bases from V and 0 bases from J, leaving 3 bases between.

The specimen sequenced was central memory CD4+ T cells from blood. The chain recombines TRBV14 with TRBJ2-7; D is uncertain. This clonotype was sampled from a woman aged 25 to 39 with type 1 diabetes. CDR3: CASSQDLSYEQYF. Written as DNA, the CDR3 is TGTGCCAGCAGCCAAGATCTCTCCTACGAGCAGTACTTC.